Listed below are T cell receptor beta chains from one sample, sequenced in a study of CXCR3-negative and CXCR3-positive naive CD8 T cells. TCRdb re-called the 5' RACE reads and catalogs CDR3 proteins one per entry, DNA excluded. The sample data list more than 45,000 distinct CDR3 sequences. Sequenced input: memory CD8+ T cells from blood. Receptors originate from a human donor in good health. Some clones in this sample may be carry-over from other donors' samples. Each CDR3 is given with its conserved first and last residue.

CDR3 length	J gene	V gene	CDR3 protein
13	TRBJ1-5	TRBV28	CASSLGKNQPQHF
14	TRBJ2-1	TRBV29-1	CSVESLLDQNEQFF
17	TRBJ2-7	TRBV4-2	CASSQESVGMGTYEQYF
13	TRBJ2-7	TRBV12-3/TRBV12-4	CASSPSAGYEQYF
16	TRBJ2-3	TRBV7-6	CASSLLQGAVTDTQYF
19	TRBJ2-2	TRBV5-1	CASSLGDRESEENTGELFF
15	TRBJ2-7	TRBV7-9	CASSGTGTVPYEQYF
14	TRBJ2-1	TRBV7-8	CASSMTSGNYEQYF
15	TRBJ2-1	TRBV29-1	CSVEEAQGIYNEQFF
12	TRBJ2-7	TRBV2	CASRGLIYEQYF
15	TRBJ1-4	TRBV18	CASSPEGTPNEKLFF
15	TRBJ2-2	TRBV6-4	CASSSGQGNTGELFF
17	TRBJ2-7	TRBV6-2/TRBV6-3	CASSYGDPSGASYEQYF
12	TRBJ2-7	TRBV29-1	CSVEGALYEQYF
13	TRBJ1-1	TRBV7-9	CASSPRDSTEAFF
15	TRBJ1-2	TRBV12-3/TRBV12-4	CASSLSPGLNYGYTF
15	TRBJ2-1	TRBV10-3	CAIRASGPIGNEQFF
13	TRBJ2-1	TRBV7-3	CASSLLGGDEQFF
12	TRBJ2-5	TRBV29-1	CSVTGRQETQYF
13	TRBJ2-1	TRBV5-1	CASSSADDYRPIF
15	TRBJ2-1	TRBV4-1	CASSLLPLPYNEQFF
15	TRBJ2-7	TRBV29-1	CSVEGGGMAGYEQYF
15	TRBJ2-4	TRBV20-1	CSARTSGSVRDIQYF
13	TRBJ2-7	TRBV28	CASSLAASYEQYF
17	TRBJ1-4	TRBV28	CASSFVRKGFGGEKLFF
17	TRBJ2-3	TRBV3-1	CASSQEPPRSTEDTQYF
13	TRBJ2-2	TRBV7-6	CASSPRGTGELFF
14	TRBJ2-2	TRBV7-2	CASSPGTNTGELFF
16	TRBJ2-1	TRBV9	CASSVFLSGSYNEQFF
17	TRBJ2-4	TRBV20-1	CSARVPSRSFGKNIQYF
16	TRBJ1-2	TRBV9	CASSAPTGRQGYGYTF
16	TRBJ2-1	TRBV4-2	CASSPGEGGPLDEQFF
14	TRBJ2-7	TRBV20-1	CSAKGQGSSTRQYF
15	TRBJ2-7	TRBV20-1	CSARDQATPVYEQYF
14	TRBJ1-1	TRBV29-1	CSVLGSSAVTEAFF
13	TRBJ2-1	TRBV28	CASSLYESYEQFF
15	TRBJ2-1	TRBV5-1	CASSLGAYGENEQFF
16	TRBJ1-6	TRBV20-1	CSAKFPGQGDNSPLHF
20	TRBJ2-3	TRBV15	CATSSPHRRGLGISTDTQYF
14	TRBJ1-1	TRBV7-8	CASTGGRGRSEAFF
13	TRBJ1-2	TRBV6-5	CASRKRQGDGYTF
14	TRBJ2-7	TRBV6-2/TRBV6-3	CASSYPRNAYEQYF
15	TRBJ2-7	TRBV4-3	CASSQDSGPAYEQYF
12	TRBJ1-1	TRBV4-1	CASSGASTEAFF
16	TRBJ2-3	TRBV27	CASSDPRGLITDTQYF
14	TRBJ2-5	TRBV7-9	CASSHRVAQETQYF
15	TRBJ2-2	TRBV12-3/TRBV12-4	CARLDWSGNTGELFF
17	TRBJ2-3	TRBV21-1	CASSKKGLAGDTDTQYF
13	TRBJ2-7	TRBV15	CATTGQQPGEQYF
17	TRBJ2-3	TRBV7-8	CASSLEEAGLSTDTQYF
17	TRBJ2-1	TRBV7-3	CASSPRDGGESYNEQFF
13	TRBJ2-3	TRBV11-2	CASILGGEDTQYF
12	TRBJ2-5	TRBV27	CASKAKGGTQYF